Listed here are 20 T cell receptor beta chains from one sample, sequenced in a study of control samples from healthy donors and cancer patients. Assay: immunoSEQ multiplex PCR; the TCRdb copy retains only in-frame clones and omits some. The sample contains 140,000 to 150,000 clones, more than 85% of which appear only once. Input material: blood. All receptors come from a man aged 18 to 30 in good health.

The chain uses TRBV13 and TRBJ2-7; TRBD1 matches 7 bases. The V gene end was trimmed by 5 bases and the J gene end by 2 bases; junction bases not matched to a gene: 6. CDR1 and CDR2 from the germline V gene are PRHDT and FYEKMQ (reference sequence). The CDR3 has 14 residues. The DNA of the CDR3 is TGTGCCAGCAGCCTCCGGGACAGCCCCTACGAGCAGTACTTC. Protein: CASSLRDSPYEQYF.

The CDR3 DNA is TGTGCCAGCAGTTTCGGGGCGGATAATTCACCCCTCCACTTT. This codes for CASSFGADNSPLHF. The chain has TRBV28 and TRBJ1-6, with a tentative D call TRBD1 (5 bases). From germline, CDR1 is MDHEN and CDR2 SYDVKM. The CDR3 is 14 amino acids. Deletions cut 3 bases from V and 5 bases from J, with 8 bases between.

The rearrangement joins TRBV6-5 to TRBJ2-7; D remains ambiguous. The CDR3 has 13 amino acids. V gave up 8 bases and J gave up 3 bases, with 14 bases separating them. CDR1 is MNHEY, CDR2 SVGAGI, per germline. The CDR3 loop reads CASATGPSYEQYF. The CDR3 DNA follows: TGTGCCAGCGCCACCGGCCCGAGCTACGAGCAGTACTTC.

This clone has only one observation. CDR3 loop: CASSPKGVRGNQPQHF. The CDR3 DNA reads TGTGCCAGCAGTCCTAAGGGGGTTAGGGGCAATCAGCCCCAGCATTTT. The chain employs TRBV28 and TRBJ1-5; possible D gene TRBD1, 6 bases. This CDR3 is 16 amino acids long. The V end lost 5 bases, the J end lost 2 bases, and 16 bases lay between the germline ends. Germline V CDR1 and CDR2: MDHEN, SYDVKM.

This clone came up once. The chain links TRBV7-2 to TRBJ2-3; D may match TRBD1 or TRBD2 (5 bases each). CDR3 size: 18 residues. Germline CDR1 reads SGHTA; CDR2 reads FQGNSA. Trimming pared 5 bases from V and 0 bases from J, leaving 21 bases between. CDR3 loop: CASSPTSPGPDSTDTQYF. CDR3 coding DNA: TGTGCCAGCAGCCCCACGTCGCCGGGACCCGATAGCACAGATACGCAGTATTTT.

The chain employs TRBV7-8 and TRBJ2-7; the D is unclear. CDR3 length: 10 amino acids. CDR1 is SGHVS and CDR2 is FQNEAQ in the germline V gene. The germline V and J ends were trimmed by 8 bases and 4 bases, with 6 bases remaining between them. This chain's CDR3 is CASGLYEQYF. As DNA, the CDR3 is TGTGCCAGCGGCCTATACGAGCAGTACTTC.

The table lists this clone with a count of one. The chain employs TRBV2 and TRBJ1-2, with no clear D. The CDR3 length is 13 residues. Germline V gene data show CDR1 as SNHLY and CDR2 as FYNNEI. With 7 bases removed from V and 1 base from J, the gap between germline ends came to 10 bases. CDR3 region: CASNWADNYGYTF. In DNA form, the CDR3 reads TGTGCCAGCAATTGGGCGGATAACTATGGCTACACCTTC.

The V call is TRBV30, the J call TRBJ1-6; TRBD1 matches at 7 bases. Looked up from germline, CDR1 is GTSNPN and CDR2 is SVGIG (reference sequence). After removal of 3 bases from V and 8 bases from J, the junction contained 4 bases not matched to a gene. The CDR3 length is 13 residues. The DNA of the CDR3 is TGTGCCTGGAGCGGACAGGTGGATTCACCCCTCCACTTT. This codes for CAWSGQVDSPLHF.

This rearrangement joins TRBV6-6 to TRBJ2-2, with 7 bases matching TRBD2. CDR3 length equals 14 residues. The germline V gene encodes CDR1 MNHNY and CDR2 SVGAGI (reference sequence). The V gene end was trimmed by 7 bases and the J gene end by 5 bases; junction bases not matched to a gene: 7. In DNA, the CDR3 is TGTGCCAGCATGGGGGGAGGGAGTACCGGGGAGCTGTTTTTT. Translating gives CASMGGGSTGELFF.

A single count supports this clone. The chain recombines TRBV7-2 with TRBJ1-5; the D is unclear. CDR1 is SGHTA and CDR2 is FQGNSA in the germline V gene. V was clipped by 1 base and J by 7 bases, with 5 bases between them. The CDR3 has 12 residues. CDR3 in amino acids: CASSLDNQPQHF. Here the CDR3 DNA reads TGTGCCAGCAGCTTAGACAACCAGCCCCAGCATTTT.

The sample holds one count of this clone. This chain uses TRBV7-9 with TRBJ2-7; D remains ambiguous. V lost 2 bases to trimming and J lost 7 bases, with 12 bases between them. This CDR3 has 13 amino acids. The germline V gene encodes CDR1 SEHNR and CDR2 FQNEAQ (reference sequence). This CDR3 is CASSLLAGGEQYF. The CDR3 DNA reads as TGTGCCAGCAGCTTATTGGCTGGTGGGGAGCAGTACTTC.

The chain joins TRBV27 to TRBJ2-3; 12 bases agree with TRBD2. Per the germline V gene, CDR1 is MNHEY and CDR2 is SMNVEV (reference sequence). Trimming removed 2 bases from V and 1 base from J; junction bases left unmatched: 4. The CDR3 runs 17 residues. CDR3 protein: CASSLLAGGPGTDTQYF. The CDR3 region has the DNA TGTGCCAGCAGTTTACTAGCGGGAGGGCCGGGCACAGATACGCAGTATTTT.

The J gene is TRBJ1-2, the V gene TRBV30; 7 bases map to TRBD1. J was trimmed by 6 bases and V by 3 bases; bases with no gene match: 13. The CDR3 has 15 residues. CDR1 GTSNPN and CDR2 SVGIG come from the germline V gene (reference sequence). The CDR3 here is CAWRPWTGLTHGYTF. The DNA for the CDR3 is TGTGCCTGGAGGCCCTGGACAGGACTAACCCATGGCTACACCTTC.

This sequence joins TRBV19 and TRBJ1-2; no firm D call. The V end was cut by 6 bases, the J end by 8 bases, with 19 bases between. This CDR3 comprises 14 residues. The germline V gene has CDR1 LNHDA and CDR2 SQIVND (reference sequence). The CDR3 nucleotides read TGTGCCAGTAGCCTACGGGCTGGGGATCGCGGCTACACCTTC. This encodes CASSLRAGDRGYTF.

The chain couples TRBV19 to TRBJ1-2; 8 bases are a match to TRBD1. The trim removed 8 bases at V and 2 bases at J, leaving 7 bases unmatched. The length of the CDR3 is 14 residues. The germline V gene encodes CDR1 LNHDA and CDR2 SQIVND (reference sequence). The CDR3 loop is CASVDRAGNYGYTF. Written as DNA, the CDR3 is TGTGCCAGTGTGGACAGGGCGGGGAACTATGGCTACACCTTC.

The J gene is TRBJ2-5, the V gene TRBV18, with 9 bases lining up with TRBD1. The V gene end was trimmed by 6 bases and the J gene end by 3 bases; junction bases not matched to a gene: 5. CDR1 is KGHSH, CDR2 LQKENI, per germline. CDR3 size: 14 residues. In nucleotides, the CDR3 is TGTGCCAGCTCGCAACAGGGGGCTGAAGAGACCCAGTACTTC. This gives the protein CASSQQGAEETQYF. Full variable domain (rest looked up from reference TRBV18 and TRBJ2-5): NAGVMQNPRHLVRRRGQEARLRCSPMKGHSHVYWYRQLPEEGLKFMVYLQKENIIDESGMPKERFSAEFPKEGPSILRIQQVVRGDSAAYFCASSQQGAEETQYFGPGTRLLVL.

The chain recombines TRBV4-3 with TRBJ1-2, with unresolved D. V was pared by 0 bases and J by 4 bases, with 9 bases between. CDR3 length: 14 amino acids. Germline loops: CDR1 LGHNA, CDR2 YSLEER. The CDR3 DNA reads TGCGCCAGCAGCCAAGATCATTGGACCTATGGCTACACCTTC. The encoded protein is CASSQDHWTYGYTF.

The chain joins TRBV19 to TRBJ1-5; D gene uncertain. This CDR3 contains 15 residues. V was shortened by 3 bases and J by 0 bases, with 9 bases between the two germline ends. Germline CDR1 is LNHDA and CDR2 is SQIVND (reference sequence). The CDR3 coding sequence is TGTGCCAGTAGTATCTTTCTATATAGCAATCAGCCCCAGCATTTT. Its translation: CASSIFLYSNQPQHF.

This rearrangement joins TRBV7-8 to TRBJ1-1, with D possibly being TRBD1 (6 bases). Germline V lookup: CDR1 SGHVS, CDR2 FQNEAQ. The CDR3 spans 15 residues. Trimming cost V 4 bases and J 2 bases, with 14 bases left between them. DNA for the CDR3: TGTGCCAGCAGCTCCGCCGGGACATCAAACACTGAAGCTTTCTTT. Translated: CASSSAGTSNTEAFF.

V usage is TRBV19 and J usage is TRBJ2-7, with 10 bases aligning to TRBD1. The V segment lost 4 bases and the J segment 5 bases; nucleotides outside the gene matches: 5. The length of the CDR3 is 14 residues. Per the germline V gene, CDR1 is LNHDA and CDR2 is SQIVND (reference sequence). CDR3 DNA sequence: TGTGCCAGTAGTAAAGGGACAGGGGACCACGAGCAGTACTTC. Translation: CASSKGTGDHEQYF.